Following are 18 T cell receptor beta chains from one sample sequenced in a study of OX40 agonist ivuxolimab in advanced cancers. The data were produced by immunoSEQ multiplex PCR, yet TCRdb's version contains in-frame clones alone and is incomplete. The data contain some 99,000 clones, around 88% of them seen just once; the ten biggest clones take up 0.45% to 0.55%. The sample in question was CD4+ or CD8+ T cells sorted from blood, obtained in a trial of the OX40 agonist ivuxolimab. Receptor source: an adult with an advanced solid tumor such as melanoma, head and neck, liver or kidney cancer.

The chain links TRBV7-9 to TRBJ1-1; weak D call: TRBD1 (6 bases). This CDR3 region has 12 residues. Germline CDR1 reads SEHNR; CDR2 reads FQNEAQ (reference sequence). Trimming shortened V by 2 bases and J by 9 bases, and 10 bases separated the two germline ends. The CDR3 protein is CASSLQGRQAFF. DNA for the CDR3: TGTGCCAGCAGCTTACAGGGGCGTCAAGCTTTCTTT.

In DNA, the CDR3 is TGTGCCATCCGGTTGGGCACCCACAATGAGCAGTTCTTC. Encoded protein: CAIRLGTHNEQFF. The genes are TRBV6-1 and TRBJ2-1, with no clear D. Per germline, CDR1 MNHNS and CDR2 SASEGT. Trimming removed 10 bases from V and 5 bases from J, with 15 bases in between. The CDR3 runs 13 residues.

V and J are TRBV28 and TRBJ2-3; D is uncertain. Germline-derived CDR1 and CDR2 are MDHEN and SYDVKM. The V end was cut by 2 bases, the J end by 8 bases, with 11 bases between. CDR3 size: 13 residues. The CDR3 reads CASSLTSESTQYF. The CDR3 DNA reads as TGTGCCAGCAGTTTAACCTCGGAGAGTACGCAGTATTTT.

The chain is built from TRBV15 and TRBJ2-7; D not certain. This CDR3 is 13 amino acids long. Germline-derived CDR1 and CDR2 are LNHNV and YYDKDF (reference sequence). Deletions cut 0 bases from V and 3 bases from J, with 6 bases between. CDR3: CATSRDFNYEQYF. The CDR3 DNA reads as TGTGCCACCAGCAGAGATTTCAACTACGAGCAGTACTTC.

The chain carries TRBV5-6 and TRBJ2-5; no firm D call. The assigned J gene may be wrong: the sequence end matches TRBJ2-7 better. The CDR3 contains 13 residues. Germline CDR1 and CDR2: SGHDT and YYEEEE. The CDR3 region has the DNA TGTGCCAGCAGGACACCGCAGGCCAACGAGCAGTACTTC. Translating it yields CASRTPQANEQYF.

V gene TRBV5-1 combines with J gene TRBJ2-2, with D unresolved. The CDR3 covers 16 residues. Per germline, CDR1 SGHRS and CDR2 YFSETQ. V was cut by 1 base and J by 1 base, with 11 bases left in between. The CDR3 bases are TGCGCCAGCAGCTTGCTCCAGTCTTTGAACACCGGGGAGCTGTTTTTT. Amino acid sequence: CASSLLQSLNTGELFF.

The genes are TRBV2 and TRBJ1-2, with D uncertain. In germline, CDR1 is SNHLY, CDR2 FYNNEI. V was pared by 6 bases and J by 8 bases, with 13 bases between. This CDR3 spans 12 amino acids. The CDR3 nucleotides read TGTGCCAGCAGGGTTGAAGTAGCCGGCTACACCTTC. Encoded protein: CASRVEVAGYTF.

Only a few counts were recorded for this clone. This chain uses TRBV7-7 with TRBJ1-1; D remains unclear. Germline V lookup: CDR1 SSHAT, CDR2 FNYEAQ (reference sequence). Trimming removed 5 bases at V and 3 bases at J, with 10 bases between. This CDR3 region has 13 residues. For the CDR3, the DNA is TGTGCCAGCAGCAGTACGAGACACACTGAAGCTTTCTTT. This codes for CASSSTRHTEAFF.

The chain combines TRBV6-6 with TRBJ2-1, with 10 bases aligning to TRBD2. CDR1 is MNHNY and CDR2 is SVGAGI in the germline V gene (reference sequence). This CDR3 spans 14 amino acids. V was clipped by 7 bases and J by 0 bases; unmatched bases: 0. The CDR3 DNA reads as TGTGCCAGCAAGCGGGGGGGCTCCTACAATGAGCAGTTCTTC. Its translation is CASKRGGSYNEQFF.

This sequence joins TRBV18 and TRBJ1-2; D not certain. CDR3 length equals 14 residues. CDR1 and CDR2 from the germline V gene are KGHSH and LQKENI. V was cut by 6 bases and J by 0 bases, with 11 bases left in between. The DNA for the CDR3 is TGTGCCAGCTCTCCGGACCTGTCTAACTATGGCTACACCTTC. Translated, it gives CASSPDLSNYGYTF.

The sample holds one count of this clone. The rearrangement joins TRBV7-6 to TRBJ2-1; D not certain. The V end was cut by 4 bases, the J end by 5 bases, with 12 bases between. The CDR3 is 14 amino acids. CDR1 is SGHVS, CDR2 FNYEAQ, per germline. The CDR3 nucleotides are TGTGCCAGCAGCTATGCTTTGGGTGACAATGAGCAGTTCTTC. Translation: CASSYALGDNEQFF.

The chain has TRBV5-1 and TRBJ2-7; 11 bases agree with TRBD1. This CDR3 spans 14 amino acids. With 4 bases clipped from V and 6 bases from J, the junction kept 6 bases outside the gene matches. CDR1 and CDR2 from the germline V gene are SGHRS and YFSETQ. In nucleotides, the CDR3 is TGCGCCAGCAGCCTCGGAGGGACAGGGGGCGAGCAGTACTTC. Its translation: CASSLGGTGGEQYF. The full variable domain, in which reference TRBV5-1 and TRBJ2-7 provide the parts outside the CDR3, is KAGVTQTPRYLIKTRGQQVTLSCSPISGHRSVSWYQQTPGQGLQFLFEYFSETQRNKGNFPGRFSGRQFSNSRSEMNVSTLELGDSALYLCASSLGGTGGEQYFGPGTRLTVT.

The chain is built from TRBV11-2 and TRBJ2-2; D is unclear. Between the trimmed V and J ends, which lost 1 base and 12 bases, there was a span of 15 bases. Germline CDR1 is SGHAT and CDR2 is FQNNGV. This CDR3 has 14 amino acids. CDR3: CASSLVSVHPKLFF. The CDR3 bases are TGTGCCAGCAGCTTAGTTAGTGTTCACCCCAAGCTGTTTTTT.

This clone showed up just a few times. V and J are TRBV5-1 and TRBJ1-1; D call uncertain. There are 13 residues in the CDR3. Germline loops: CDR1 SGHRS, CDR2 YFSETQ. V lost 6 bases and J 3 bases, leaving 12 bases between the germline ends. DNA of the CDR3: TGCGCCAGCATGCGCTCTGAGGACACTGAAGCTTTCTTT. It specifies CASMRSEDTEAFF.

V usage is TRBV6-1 and J usage is TRBJ1-3; D is unclear. Germline assignment: CDR1 MNHNS and CDR2 SASEGT. The CDR3 covers 15 residues. The V end lost 2 bases, the J end lost 2 bases, and 10 bases lay between the germline ends. The CDR3 nucleotides read TGTGCCAGCAGTGAATCCGGGTATGCTGGAAACACCATATATTTT. Its protein is CASSESGYAGNTIYF.

The rearrangement uses TRBV4-1 and TRBJ1-1; 7 bases map to TRBD1. This CDR3 comprises 13 residues. Trimming took 6 bases from V and 9 from J; bases not matched to a gene: 10. Germline CDR1 MGHRA, CDR2 YSYEKL. In DNA form, the CDR3 reads TGCGCCAGCAGGCCTACAGGGGTTGGAAAAGCTTTCTTT. It encodes CASRPTGVGKAFF.

The chain has TRBV18 and TRBJ2-1, with D possibly TRBD1 on 6 matching bases. V lost 8 bases to trimming and J lost 5 bases, with 13 bases between them. The CDR3 is 13 residues long. Germline V gene lookup returns CDR1 KGHSH and CDR2 LQKENI. CDR3 loop: CASTAQGDNEQFF. The DNA for the CDR3 is TGTGCCAGCACCGCACAGGGAGACAATGAGCAGTTCTTC.

The rearrangement uses TRBV28 and TRBJ2-7, with 10 bases lining up with TRBD1. V was clipped by 6 bases and J by 7 bases; unmatched bases: 12. The CDR3 covers 15 residues. The germline CDR1 and CDR2 sequences are MDHEN and SYDVKM. CDR3 amino acids: CASREPGQGFEEQYF. As DNA, the CDR3 is TGTGCCAGCAGGGAACCGGGACAGGGGTTTGAAGAGCAGTACTTC.